Sequencing of this TCR beta chain was carried out in a study of metastatic and nonmetastatic thyroid tumors. V was pared by 4 bases and J by 4 bases, with 2 bases of the junction left unmatched. Germline V gene data show CDR1 as DFQATT and CDR2 as SNEGSKA (reference sequence). The CDR3 totals 14 residues. This clone was seen only once. Patients had received no treatment of any kind before thyroid surgery. Through MiXCR, TCRdb re-clonotyped the PCR reads. The repertoire includes about 6,500 clones, over 30% of them detected once, and around 40% sits in the top ten. The source material was adjacent normal tissue. This receptor was taken from a female donor with papillary thyroid cancer or a benign thyroid nodule (not recorded which). Some clones in this sample may be carry-over from other donors' samples. The chain joins TRBV20-1 to TRBJ2-2; the match to TRBD1 covers 11 bases. CDR3 in DNA: TGCAGTGCTATGGGGACAGGGGGCACCGGGGAGCTGTTTTTT. Encoded protein: CSAMGTGGTGELFF.